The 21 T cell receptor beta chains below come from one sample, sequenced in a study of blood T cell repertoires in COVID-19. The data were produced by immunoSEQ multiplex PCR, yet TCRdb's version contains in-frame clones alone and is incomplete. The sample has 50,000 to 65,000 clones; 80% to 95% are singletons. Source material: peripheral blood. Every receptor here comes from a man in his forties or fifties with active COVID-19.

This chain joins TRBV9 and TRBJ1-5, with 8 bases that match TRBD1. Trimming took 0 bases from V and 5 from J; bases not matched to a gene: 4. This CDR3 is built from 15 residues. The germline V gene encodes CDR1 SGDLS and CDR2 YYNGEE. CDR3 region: CASSVDGQGYQPQHF. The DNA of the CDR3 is TGTGCCAGCAGCGTAGATGGACAGGGTTATCAGCCCCAGCATTTT.

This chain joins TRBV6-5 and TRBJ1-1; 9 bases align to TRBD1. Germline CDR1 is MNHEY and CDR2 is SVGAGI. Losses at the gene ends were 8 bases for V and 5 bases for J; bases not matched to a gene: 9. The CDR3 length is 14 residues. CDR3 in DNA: TGTGCCAGCGACCAGACAGGGGGGGGAACTGAAGCTTTCTTT. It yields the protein CASDQTGGGTEAFF.

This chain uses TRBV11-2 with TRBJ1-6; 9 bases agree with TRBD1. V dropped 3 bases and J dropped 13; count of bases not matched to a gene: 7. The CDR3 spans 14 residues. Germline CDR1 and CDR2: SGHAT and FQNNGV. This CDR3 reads CASSLGQGSAPLHF. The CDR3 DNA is TGTGCCAGCAGCTTGGGACAGGGATCTGCGCCCCTCCACTTT.

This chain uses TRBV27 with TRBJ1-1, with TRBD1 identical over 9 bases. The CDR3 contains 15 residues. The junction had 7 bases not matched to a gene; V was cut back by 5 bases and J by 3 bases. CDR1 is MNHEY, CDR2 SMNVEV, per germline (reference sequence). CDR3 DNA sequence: TGTGCCAGCAGTACAATGGGACAGGGCGACACTGAAGCTTTCTTT. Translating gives CASSTMGQGDTEAFF.

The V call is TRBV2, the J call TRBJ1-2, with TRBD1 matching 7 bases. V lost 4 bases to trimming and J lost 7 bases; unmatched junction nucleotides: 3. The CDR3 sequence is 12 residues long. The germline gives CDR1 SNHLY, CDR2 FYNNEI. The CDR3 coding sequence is TGTGCCAGCAGTGGACAGGGAGTTGGCTACACCTTC. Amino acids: CASSGQGVGYTF. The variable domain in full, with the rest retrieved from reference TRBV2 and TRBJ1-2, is EPEVTQTPSHQVTQMGQEVILRCVPISNHLYFYWYRQILGQKVEFLVSFYNNEISEKSEIFDDQFSVERPDGSNFTLKIRSTKLEDSAMYFCASSGQGVGYTFGSGTRLTVV.

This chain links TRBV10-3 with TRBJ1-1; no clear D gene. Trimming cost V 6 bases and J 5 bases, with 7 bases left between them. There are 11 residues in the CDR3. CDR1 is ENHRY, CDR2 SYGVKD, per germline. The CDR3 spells CAISLGTEAFF. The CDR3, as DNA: TGTGCCATCAGCCTAGGAACTGAAGCTTTCTTT.

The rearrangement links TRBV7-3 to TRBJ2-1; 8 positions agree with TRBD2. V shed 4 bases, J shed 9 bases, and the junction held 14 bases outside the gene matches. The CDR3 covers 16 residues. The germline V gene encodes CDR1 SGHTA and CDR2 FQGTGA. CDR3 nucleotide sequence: TGTGCCAGCAGCTCCGAAGCGGGGGCGCCGTTCAGTGAGCAGTTCTTC. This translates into CASSSEAGAPFSEQFF.

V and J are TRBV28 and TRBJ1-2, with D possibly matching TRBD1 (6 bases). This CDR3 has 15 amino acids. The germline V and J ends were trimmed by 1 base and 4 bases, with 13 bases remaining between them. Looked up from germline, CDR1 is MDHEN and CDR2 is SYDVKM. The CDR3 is CASSLLETGTYGYTF. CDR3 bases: TGTGCCAGCAGTTTATTGGAAACAGGGACCTATGGCTACACCTTC.

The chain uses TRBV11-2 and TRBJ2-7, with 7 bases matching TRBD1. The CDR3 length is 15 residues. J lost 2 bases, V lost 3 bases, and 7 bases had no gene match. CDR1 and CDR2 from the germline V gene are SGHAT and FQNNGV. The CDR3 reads CASSLVRGPTYEQYF. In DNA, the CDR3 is TGTGCCAGCAGCTTGGTGAGGGGGCCTACCTACGAGCAGTACTTC. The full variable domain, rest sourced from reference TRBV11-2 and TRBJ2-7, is EAGVAQSPRYKIIEKRQSVAFWCNPISGHATLYWYQQILGQGPKLLIQFQNNGVVDDSQLPKDRFSAERLKGVDSTLKIQPAKLEDSAVYLCASSLVRGPTYEQYFGPGTRLTVT.

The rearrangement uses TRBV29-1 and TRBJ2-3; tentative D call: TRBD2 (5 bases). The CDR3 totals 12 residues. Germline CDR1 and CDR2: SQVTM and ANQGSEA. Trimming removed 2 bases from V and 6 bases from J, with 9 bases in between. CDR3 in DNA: TGCAGCGTTGAAAGAGGGCCGGATACGCAGTATTTT. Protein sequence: CSVERGPDTQYF.

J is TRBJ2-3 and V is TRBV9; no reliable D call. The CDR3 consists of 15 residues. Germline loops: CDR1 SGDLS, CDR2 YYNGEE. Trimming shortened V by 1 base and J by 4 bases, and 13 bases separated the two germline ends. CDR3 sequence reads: CASSVTEFSADTQYF. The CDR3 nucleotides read TGTGCCAGCAGCGTAACGGAGTTCAGCGCAGATACGCAGTATTTT.

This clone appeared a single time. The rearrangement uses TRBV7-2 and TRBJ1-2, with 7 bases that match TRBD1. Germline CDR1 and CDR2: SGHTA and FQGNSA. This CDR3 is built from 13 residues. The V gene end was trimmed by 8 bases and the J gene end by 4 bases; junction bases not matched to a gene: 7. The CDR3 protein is CASQSGTAYGYTF. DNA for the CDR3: TGTGCCAGCCAATCGGGGACAGCCTATGGCTACACCTTC.

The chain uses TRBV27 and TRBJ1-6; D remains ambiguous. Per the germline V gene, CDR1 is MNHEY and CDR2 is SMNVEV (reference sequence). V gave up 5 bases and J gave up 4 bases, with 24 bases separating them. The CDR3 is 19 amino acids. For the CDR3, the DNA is TGTGCCAGCAGTCACCGGGTCCTCTCCCCCCCCATGTATAATTCACCCCTCCACTTT. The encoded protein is CASSHRVLSPPMYNSPLHF.

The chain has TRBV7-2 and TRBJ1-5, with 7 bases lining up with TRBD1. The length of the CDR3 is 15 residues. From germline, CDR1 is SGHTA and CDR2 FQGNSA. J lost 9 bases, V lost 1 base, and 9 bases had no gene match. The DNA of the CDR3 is TGTGCCAGCAGCTTAGACAGGGGAAGCGGTTGGCCCCAGCATTTT. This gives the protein CASSLDRGSGWPQHF.

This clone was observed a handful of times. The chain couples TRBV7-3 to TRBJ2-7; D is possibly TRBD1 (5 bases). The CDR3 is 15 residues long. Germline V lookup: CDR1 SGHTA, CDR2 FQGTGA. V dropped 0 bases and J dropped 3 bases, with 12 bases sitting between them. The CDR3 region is CASSLTSGQGYEQYF. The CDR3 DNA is TGTGCCAGCAGCTTAACGTCAGGTCAGGGCTACGAGCAGTACTTC.

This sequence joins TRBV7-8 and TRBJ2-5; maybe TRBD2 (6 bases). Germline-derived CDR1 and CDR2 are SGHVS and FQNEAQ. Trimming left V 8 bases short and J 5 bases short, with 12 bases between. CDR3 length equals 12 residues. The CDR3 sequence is CASGGRRETQYF. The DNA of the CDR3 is TGTGCCAGCGGGGGGAGACGGGAGACCCAGTACTTC.

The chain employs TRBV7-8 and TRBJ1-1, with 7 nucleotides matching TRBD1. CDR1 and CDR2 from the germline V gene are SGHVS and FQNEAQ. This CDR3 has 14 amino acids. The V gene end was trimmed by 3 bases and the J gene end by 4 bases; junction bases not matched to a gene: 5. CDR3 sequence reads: CASSLDTGVTEAFF. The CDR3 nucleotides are TGTGCCAGCAGCTTGGATACAGGGGTCACTGAAGCTTTCTTT.

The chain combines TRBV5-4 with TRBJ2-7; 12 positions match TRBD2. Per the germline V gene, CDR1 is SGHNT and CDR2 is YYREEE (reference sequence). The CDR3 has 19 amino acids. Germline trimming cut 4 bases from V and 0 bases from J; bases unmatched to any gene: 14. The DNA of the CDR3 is TGTGCCAGCAGCGGGGAGGCACTAGCGGGAGGCTCCAGCTCCTACGAGCAGTACTTC. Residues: CASSGEALAGGSSSYEQYF.

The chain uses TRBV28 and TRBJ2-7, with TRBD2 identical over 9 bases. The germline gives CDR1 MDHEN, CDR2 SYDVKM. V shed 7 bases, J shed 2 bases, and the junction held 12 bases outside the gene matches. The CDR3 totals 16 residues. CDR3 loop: CASMAAGGPLTYEQYF. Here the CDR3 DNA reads TGTGCCAGCATGGCAGCGGGAGGCCCCCTAACCTACGAGCAGTACTTC.

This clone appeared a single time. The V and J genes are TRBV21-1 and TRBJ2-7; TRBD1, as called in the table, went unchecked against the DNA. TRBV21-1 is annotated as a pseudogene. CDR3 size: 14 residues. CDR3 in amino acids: CASSKAHDSYEQYF. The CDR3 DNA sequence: TGTGCCAGCAGCAAGGCACATGACTCCTACGAGCAGTACTTC.

CDR3: CASSNLGTGNTEAFF. CDR3 in DNA: TGTGCCAGCTCTAACCTGGGGACAGGGAACACTGAAGCTTTCTTT. V is TRBV18 and J is TRBJ1-1; 8 bases map to TRBD1. The V gene's germline CDR1 is KGHSH and CDR2 LQKENI. V lost 6 bases to trimming and J lost 1 base; unmatched junction nucleotides: 7. This CDR3 spans 15 amino acids.